Presented here are 29 T cell receptor beta chains from one specimen sequenced in a study of shared clonotypes between healthy human individuals. TCRdb keeps only in-frame clones here, not all; method: immunoSEQ multiplex PCR. The sample comprises about 2.4 million clones, more than 85% of which are singletons, and roughly 0.39% rests with the top ten. The sample taken for sequencing was naive CD4+ T cells from PBMCs. The subset: CD45RA+ positively selected. The receptors were gathered from a man aged 18 to 29 in good health. Some clones in this sample may be carry-over from other donors' samples.

Details on this clone: The same CDR3 also results from other DNA sequences found in this sample. V usage is TRBV6-6 and J usage is TRBJ1-4; perhaps TRBD1 as D (6 bases). V lost 6 bases and J 8 bases, leaving 10 bases between the germline ends. CDR3 length equals 12 residues. Germline CDR1 is MNHNY and CDR2 is SVGAGI (reference sequence). CDR3 DNA: TGTGCCAGCAGACAGGGAGGAGAAAAACTGTTTTTT. Amino acids: CASRQGGEKLFF.

V usage is TRBV7-9 and J usage is TRBJ2-5; TRBD1 or TRBD2 may be the D gene (6 bases each). Trimming cost V 4 bases and J 4 bases, with 22 bases left between them. The CDR3 consists of 17 residues. Per germline, CDR1 SEHNR and CDR2 FQNEAQ (reference sequence). The CDR3 DNA sequence: TGTGCCAGCAGCTCCCCGAGGGGGGCGACCCCGGGAGAGACCCAGTACTTC. It translates to CASSSPRGATPGETQYF. The full variable domain, rest sourced from reference TRBV7-9 and TRBJ2-5, is DTGVSQNPRHKITKRGQNVTFRCDPISEHNRLYWYRQTLGQGPEFLTYFQNEAQLEKSRLLSDRFSAERPKGSFSTLEIQRTEQGDSAMYLCASSSPRGATPGETQYFGPGTRLLVL.

The rearrangement links TRBV7-2 to TRBJ1-6; D uncertain. Germline V gives CDR1 SGHTA, CDR2 FQGNSA. CDR3 length: 14 residues. Trimming left V 5 bases short and J 5 bases short, with 10 bases between. Here the CDR3 reads CASSPSSDNSPLHF. CDR3 nucleotide sequence: TGTGCCAGCAGCCCCTCATCGGATAATTCACCCCTCCACTTT.

This chain joins TRBV6-1 and TRBJ2-2; TRBD1 matches at 8 bases. CDR3 length: 15 residues. Germline V gene data show CDR1 as MNHNS and CDR2 as SASEGT. With 6 bases clipped from V and 2 bases from J, the junction kept 5 bases outside the gene matches. The CDR3 loop is CASRGGQVNTGELFF. CDR3 nucleotide sequence: TGTGCCAGCAGGGGGGGACAGGTTAACACCGGGGAGCTGTTTTTT.

This chain links TRBV7-9 with TRBJ1-3, with TRBD1 as a possible D gene (5 bases). Per the germline V gene, CDR1 is SEHNR and CDR2 is FQNEAQ (reference sequence). The CDR3 consists of 15 residues. V was shortened by 3 bases and J by 2 bases, with 11 bases between the two germline ends. CDR3 residues: CASSFGRTTGNTIYF. The CDR3 bases are TGTGCCAGCAGCTTTGGCAGGACAACTGGAAACACCATATATTTT.

The J gene is TRBJ2-7, the V gene TRBV5-5; 9 bases map to TRBD2. This CDR3 has 15 amino acids. Trimming took 4 bases from V and 5 from J; bases not matched to a gene: 10. CDR1 SGHKS and CDR2 YYEKEE come from the germline V gene (reference sequence). The CDR3 region has the DNA TGTGCCAGCAGCCCGTTGGGTAGCGGGGGCCACGAGCAGTACTTC. It is translated as CASSPLGSGGHEQYF.

V gene TRBV6-5 combines with J gene TRBJ1-1; D might be TRBD1 (5 bases). CDR1 MNHEY and CDR2 SVGAGI come from the germline V gene. V was clipped by 2 bases and J by 2 bases, with 9 bases between them. The CDR3 is made up of 14 amino acids. The CDR3 region is CASSYTRGNTEAFF. The CDR3 DNA follows: TGTGCCAGCAGTTACACAAGGGGTAACACTGAAGCTTTCTTT.

This chain links TRBV9 with TRBJ2-5; D gene uncertain. Germline V gene data show CDR1 as SGDLS and CDR2 as YYNGEE. There are 12 residues in the CDR3. V was shortened by 4 bases and J by 1 base, with 5 bases between the two germline ends. CDR3 region: CASSPTQETQYF. For the CDR3, the DNA is TGTGCCAGCAGCCCAACCCAAGAGACCCAGTACTTC.

This rearrangement joins TRBV19 to TRBJ2-7; weak D call: TRBD1 (6 bases). The CDR3 totals 15 residues. Germline CDR1 LNHDA, CDR2 SQIVND (reference sequence). V lost 3 bases and J 1 base, leaving 13 bases between the germline ends. The CDR3 DNA sequence: TGTGCCAGTAGTATTGGTCTGGGACAATCCTACGAGCAGTACTTC. Its translation is CASSIGLGQSYEQYF.

The chain is built from TRBV18 and TRBJ2-5, with TRBD1 matching 7 bases. CDR3 length: 15 amino acids. CDR1 and CDR2 (germline): KGHSH, LQKENI. The J segment lost 6 bases and the V segment lost 3 bases, leaving 10 bases of the junction unmatched. Here the CDR3 DNA reads TGTGCCAGCTCACCTGGACAGGCGAGGGAAAAGACCCAGTACTTC. Translating gives CASSPGQAREKTQYF.

This sequence joins TRBV7-9 and TRBJ1-2, with D hard to call. Trimming cost V 6 bases and J 4 bases, with 12 bases left between them. This CDR3 is built from 13 residues. Germline CDR1 is SEHNR and CDR2 is FQNEAQ (reference sequence). Here the CDR3 reads CASRPDALYGYTF. The CDR3, as DNA: TGTGCCAGCAGGCCGGACGCACTCTATGGCTACACCTTC. Filled out from reference TRBV7-9 and TRBJ1-2, the complete variable domain reads DTGVSQNPRHKITKRGQNVTFRCDPISEHNRLYWYRQTLGQGPEFLTYFQNEAQLEKSRLLSDRFSAERPKGSFSTLEIQRTEQGDSAMYLCASRPDALYGYTFGSGTRLTVV.

The V call is TRBV10-2, the J call TRBJ2-5; 12 nucleotides match TRBD2. Per germline, CDR1 WSHSY and CDR2 SAAADI. The CDR3 covers 16 residues. V lost 6 bases and J lost 2; bases outside the gene matches: 7. CDR3: CASRAGLAGRQETQYF. CDR3 DNA sequence: TGCGCCAGCAGAGCAGGACTAGCGGGGCGACAAGAGACCCAGTACTTC.

The V and J genes are TRBV25-1 and TRBJ1-1; tentatively, D is TRBD1 (5 bases). The germline CDR1 and CDR2 sequences are MGHDK and SYGVNS. Trimming shortened V by 6 bases and J by 0 bases, and 8 bases separated the two germline ends. This CDR3 spans 13 amino acids. The CDR3 reads CASSRELNTEAFF. The CDR3 nucleotides are TGTGCCAGCAGCAGGGAGTTGAACACTGAAGCTTTCTTT.

The chain employs TRBV6-6 and TRBJ1-5; D may be TRBD1 (6 bases). Germline CDR1 reads MNHNY; CDR2 reads SVGAGI (reference sequence). V was clipped by 2 bases and J by 9 bases, with 17 bases between them. The CDR3 spans 15 residues. The CDR3 protein is CASSYGSQGNRPQHF. DNA of the CDR3: TGTGCCAGCAGTTACGGGAGTCAGGGGAACCGGCCCCAGCATTTT.

J is TRBJ1-4 and V is TRBV10-3; 9 bases are shared with TRBD1. Germline V lookup: CDR1 ENHRY, CDR2 SYGVKD. This CDR3 has 14 amino acids. V lost 6 bases to trimming and J lost 3 bases; unmatched junction nucleotides: 2. The CDR3 DNA is TGTGCCATCAGGGGACAGGGTGCTAATGAAAAACTGTTTTTT. This encodes CAIRGQGANEKLFF.

J is TRBJ1-2 and V is TRBV2, with TRBD1 matching over 10 bases. CDR1 and CDR2 (germline): SNHLY, FYNNEI. The CDR3 runs to 15 residues. Losses at the gene ends were 2 bases for V and 3 bases for J; bases not matched to a gene: 3. CDR3 protein: CASSELGQGYYGYTF. As DNA, the CDR3 is TGTGCCAGCAGTGAACTGGGACAGGGGTACTATGGCTACACCTTC.

This sequence joins TRBV5-6 and TRBJ1-6; D call uncertain. V was shortened by 1 base and J by 5 bases, with 13 bases between the two germline ends. The CDR3 sequence is 16 residues long. Germline CDR1 is SGHDT and CDR2 is YYEEEE. The CDR3 loop is CASSLRRIDDNSPLHF. The CDR3 DNA sequence: TGTGCCAGCAGCTTGCGAAGGATTGACGATAATTCACCCCTCCACTTT.

In regard to this clone: Other DNA sequences in the same sample also yield this CDR3. This chain joins TRBV7-9 and TRBJ1-1; the D is unclear. Germline CDR1 and CDR2: SEHNR and FQNEAQ (reference sequence). V was clipped by 6 bases and J by 5 bases, with 7 bases between them. The CDR3 consists of 11 residues. The CDR3 reads CASSRGTEAFF. For the CDR3, the DNA is TGTGCCAGCAGTCGGGGTACTGAAGCTTTCTTT.

The V and J genes are TRBV29-1 and TRBJ1-1; unclear D gene. The CDR3 is 12 residues long. Deletions cut 0 bases from V and 7 bases from J, with 9 bases between. Germline lookup yields CDR1 SQVTM and CDR2 ANQGSEA. The CDR3 protein is CSVEDWADEAFF. The CDR3 bases are TGCAGCGTTGAAGATTGGGCAGATGAAGCTTTCTTT.

The chain's CDR3 is CASSAARAYYGYTF. DNA of the CDR3: TGTGCCAGCAGTGCCGCCAGGGCCTACTATGGCTACACCTTC. V and J are TRBV6-1 and TRBJ1-2, with TRBD1 as a possible D gene (5 bases). Trimming took 4 bases from V and 3 from J, leaving 12 bases between them. The germline CDR1 and CDR2 sequences are MNHNS and SASEGT. The CDR3 consists of 14 residues.

Here the CDR3 reads CASRRTDEKLFF. As DNA, the CDR3 is TGTGCCAGCAGGAGGACGGATGAAAAACTGTTTTTT. The V and J genes are TRBV2 and TRBJ1-4; D unclear. The CDR3 is made up of 12 amino acids. V was shortened by 6 bases and J by 6 bases, with 8 bases between the two germline ends. CDR1 and CDR2 (germline): SNHLY, FYNNEI.

The V call is TRBV6-5, the J call TRBJ1-1; TRBD1 might be the D (5 bases). The CDR3 covers 11 residues. Germline loops: CDR1 MNHEY, CDR2 SVGAGI. The germline V and J ends were trimmed by 6 bases and 13 bases, with 15 bases remaining between them. CDR3 nucleotides: TGTGCCAGCAGACGTGATGGGGGGGATTTCTTT. Protein product: CASRRDGGDFF.

The V gene is TRBV7-6, the J gene TRBJ2-1; D is possibly TRBD1 (6 bases). The V and J ends lost 5 bases and 10 bases respectively, with 18 bases between them. The CDR3 covers 14 residues. Germline CDR1 is SGHVS and CDR2 is FNYEAQ. The CDR3 loop reads CASSPYTGQGEQFF. The CDR3 nucleotides read TGTGCCAGCAGCCCATACACTGGGCAGGGGGAGCAGTTCTTC.

The genes are TRBV30 and TRBJ2-1, with 10 bases that match TRBD2. Unmatched junction bases numbered 7, after V lost 0 bases and J lost 8 bases. Looked up from germline, CDR1 is GTSNPN and CDR2 is SVGIG (reference sequence). The CDR3 spans 15 residues. CDR3 residues: CAWSVQLAGSHEQFF. Written as DNA, the CDR3 is TGTGCCTGGAGTGTACAACTAGCGGGATCCCATGAGCAGTTCTTC.

The sample holds one count of this clone. The rearrangement links TRBV5-1 to TRBJ2-1; no definite D call. CDR1 is SGHRS, CDR2 YFSETQ, per germline. Trimming removed 4 bases from V and 6 bases from J, with 23 bases in between. CDR3 length: 17 amino acids. The DNA of the CDR3 is TGCGCCAGCAGCAAAGATCCACACAACCAAGGAAGCAATGAGCAGTTCTTC. Protein sequence: CASSKDPHNQGSNEQFF.

The gene calls are TRBV5-4 and TRBJ2-3; 16 bases line up with TRBD2. V lost 4 bases to trimming and J lost 4 bases; unmatched junction nucleotides: 9. The CDR3 loop spans 18 amino acids. Germline loops: CDR1 SGHNT, CDR2 YYREEE (reference sequence). Here the CDR3 reads CASSATGTSGRGSDTQYF. Here the CDR3 DNA reads TGTGCCAGCAGCGCGACCGGGACTAGCGGGAGGGGCTCAGATACGCAGTATTTT. Using reference TRBV5-4 and TRBJ2-3 for the parts outside the CDR3, the full variable domain is ETGVTQSPTHLIKTRGQQVTLRCSSQSGHNTVSWYQQALGQGPQFIFQYYREEENGRGNFPPRFSGLQFPNYSSELNVNALELDDSALYLCASSATGTSGRGSDTQYFGPGTRLTVL.

The chain links TRBV5-5 to TRBJ1-4; no reliable D call. Germline V gene data show CDR1 as SGHKS and CDR2 as YYEKEE (reference sequence). Trimming took 0 bases from V and 3 from J, leaving 15 bases between them. The CDR3 sequence is 17 residues long. CDR3 in DNA: TGTGCCAGCAGCTTGGCGCCGGGTACGAGGTCTAATGAAAAACTGTTTTTT. This sequence encodes CASSLAPGTRSNEKLFF.

The chain employs TRBV6-1 and TRBJ2-6; unclear D gene. Germline lookup yields CDR1 MNHNS and CDR2 SASEGT. The CDR3 spans 14 residues. Trimming left V 8 bases short and J 0 bases short, with 8 bases between. The CDR3 region has the DNA TGTGCCAGCGGACCGAGCTCTGGGGCCAACGTCCTGACTTTC. This encodes CASGPSSGANVLTF.

This chain links TRBV5-1 with TRBJ2-7; 9 positions match TRBD1. Germline lookup yields CDR1 SGHRS and CDR2 YFSETQ. Losses at the gene ends were 9 bases for V and 5 bases for J; bases not matched to a gene: 9. The CDR3 runs 13 residues. CDR3 DNA: TGCGCCACCAAAACCGGGACAGGGAACGAGCAGTACTTC. Its protein product is CATKTGTGNEQYF. Full variable domain (remainder filled in from reference TRBV5-1 and TRBJ2-7): KAGVTQTPRYLIKTRGQQVTLSCSPISGHRSVSWYQQTPGQGLQFLFEYFSETQRNKGNFPGRFSGRQFSNSRSEMNVSTLELGDSALYLCATKTGTGNEQYFGPGTRLTVT.